This is a list of T cell receptor beta chains from one sample in a study of Ad26.COV2.S vaccination and SARS-CoV-2 variants. Clones were sequenced by immunoSEQ multiplex PCR, and TCRdb holds only the in-frame ones, with some missing. The data show about 400,000 clones, with around 87% seen just once and approximately 4% held by the top ten. This specimen consisted of peripheral blood, obtained in a trial of Ad26.COV2.S vaccine versus placebo. The receptors were gathered from a person aged 18-60 years who received the Ad26.COV2.S COVID-19 vaccine or a placebo. Both conserved end residues are part of each CDR3. Each record gives: J gene, V gene, D gene, CDR3 length, clone size, CDR3 protein, CDR3 DNA. A D gene is named only where the DNA matches it firmly. Only part of the rows carry a size: once, few, many, or a class if the clone is expanded.

J gene: TRBJ2-3
V gene: TRBV5-1
D gene: TRBD2
CDR3 length: 16
clone size: .
CDR3 protein: CASSSKLAGVTDTQYF
CDR3 DNA: TGCGCCAGCAGCAGCAAACTAGCGGGGGTCACAGATACGCAGTATTTT

J gene: TRBJ2-7
V gene: TRBV9
D gene: TRBD1
CDR3 length: 13
clone size: .
CDR3 protein: CASAPGQGAEQYF
CDR3 DNA: TGTGCCAGCGCGCCGGGACAGGGGGCCGAGCAGTACTTC

J gene: TRBJ1-5
V gene: TRBV28
D gene: .
CDR3 length: 14
clone size: .
CDR3 protein: CASSLRRDDRPQHF
CDR3 DNA: TGTGCCAGCAGTTTAAGGCGGGACGATCGGCCCCAGCATTTT

J gene: TRBJ2-7
V gene: TRBV10-3
D gene: TRBD2
CDR3 length: 16
clone size: .
CDR3 protein: CAIRAGLAGGSHEQYF
CDR3 DNA: TGTGCCATCAGGGCTGGACTAGCGGGGGGGTCCCACGAGCAGTACTTC

J gene: TRBJ2-3
V gene: TRBV11-1
D gene: TRBD2
CDR3 length: 15
clone size: once
CDR3 protein: CASLASGENTDTQYF
CDR3 DNA: TGTGCCAGCTTGGCTAGCGGGGAAAACACAGATACGCAGTATTTT

J gene: TRBJ1-3
V gene: TRBV19
D gene: .
CDR3 length: 14
clone size: few
CDR3 protein: CASSTGSSGNTIYF
CDR3 DNA: TGTGCCAGTAGTACCGGGAGTTCTGGAAACACCATATATTTT

J gene: TRBJ1-2
V gene: TRBV19
D gene: .
CDR3 length: 14
clone size: .
CDR3 protein: CASSIASGSYGYTF
CDR3 DNA: TGTGCCAGTAGTATAGCGTCAGGGAGCTATGGCTACACCTTC

J gene: TRBJ1-2
V gene: TRBV7-9
D gene: .
CDR3 length: 15
clone size: .
CDR3 protein: CASSHKAPASYGYTF
CDR3 DNA: TGTGCCAGCAGCCACAAGGCGCCAGCATCCTATGGCTACACCTTC

J gene: TRBJ2-5
V gene: TRBV9
D gene: .
CDR3 length: 18
clone size: .
CDR3 protein: CASEASYGGTQARETQYF
CDR3 DNA: TGTGCCAGCGAGGCCTCTTATGGGGGTACACAGGCGAGAGAGACCCAGTACTTC

J gene: TRBJ2-7
V gene: TRBV5-6
D gene: .
CDR3 length: 14
clone size: .
CDR3 protein: CASSSWDFTYEQYF
CDR3 DNA: TGTGCCAGCAGCTCTTGGGACTTTACTTACGAGCAGTACTTC

J gene: TRBJ2-1
V gene: TRBV28
D gene: .
CDR3 length: 14
clone size: .
CDR3 protein: CASSFRPGPNEQFF
CDR3 DNA: TGTGCCAGCAGTTTCCGCCCGGGGCCCAATGAGCAGTTCTTC

J gene: TRBJ2-1
V gene: TRBV7-9
D gene: TRBD2
CDR3 length: 16
clone size: .
CDR3 protein: CASSPTNGGSYNEQFF
CDR3 DNA: TGTGCCAGCAGCCCCACTAACGGGGGGTCCTACAATGAGCAGTTCTTC

J gene: TRBJ2-1
V gene: TRBV19
D gene: TRBD1
CDR3 length: 17
clone size: .
CDR3 protein: CASSPLGTGGVNNEQFF
CDR3 DNA: TGTGCCAGTAGTCCACTCGGGACAGGGGGCGTCAACAATGAGCAGTTCTTC

J gene: TRBJ2-7
V gene: TRBV5-8
D gene: TRBD1
CDR3 length: 16
clone size: once
CDR3 protein: CASSLGPSARDRGYDF
CDR3 DNA: TGTGCCAGCAGCTTGGGTCCCTCAGCTCGGGACAGGGGATATGACTTC

J gene: TRBJ2-7
V gene: TRBV30
D gene: TRBD1
CDR3 length: 11
clone size: .
CDR3 protein: CAHGQGHEQYF
CDR3 DNA: TGTGCCCACGGACAGGGCCACGAGCAGTACTTC

J gene: TRBJ1-1
V gene: TRBV29-1
D gene: .
CDR3 length: 15
clone size: .
CDR3 protein: CSVERDGGEYTEAFF
CDR3 DNA: TGCAGCGTTGAAAGGGACGGGGGAGAATACACTGAAGCTTTCTTT

J gene: TRBJ2-7
V gene: TRBV10-2
D gene: .
CDR3 length: 13
clone size: .
CDR3 protein: CASGSGTAYEQYF
CDR3 DNA: TGCGCCAGCGGAAGCGGGACAGCATACGAGCAGTACTTC

J gene: TRBJ2-7
V gene: TRBV19
D gene: .
CDR3 length: 14
clone size: .
CDR3 protein: CASSMGAVSYEQYF
CDR3 DNA: TGTGCCAGTAGTATGGGGGCGGTTTCCTACGAGCAGTACTTC

J gene: TRBJ1-4
V gene: TRBV9
D gene: TRBD1
CDR3 length: 15
clone size: .
CDR3 protein: CASSPRTGEVEKLFF
CDR3 DNA: TGTGCCAGCAGCCCTCGGACAGGGGAAGTAGAAAAACTGTTTTTT

J gene: TRBJ2-1
V gene: TRBV10-1
D gene: TRBD2
CDR3 length: 14
clone size: .
CDR3 protein: CATQPGGPGNEQFF
CDR3 DNA: TGCGCCACCCAGCCGGGGGGGCCGGGGAATGAGCAGTTCTTC

J gene: TRBJ2-4
V gene: TRBV28
D gene: .
CDR3 length: 14
clone size: .
CDR3 protein: CASSLGTTKNIQYF
CDR3 DNA: TGTGCCAGCAGCCTCGGGACAACCAAAAACATTCAGTACTTC

J gene: TRBJ1-6
V gene: TRBV12-3/TRBV12-4
D gene: .
CDR3 length: 13
clone size: .
CDR3 protein: CASSNTMGSPLHF
CDR3 DNA: TGTGCCAGCAGTAACACCATGGGGTCACCCCTCCACTTT

J gene: TRBJ2-2
V gene: TRBV7-7
D gene: .
CDR3 length: 15
clone size: few
CDR3 protein: CASSPGTLNTGELFF
CDR3 DNA: TGTGCTAGCAGCCCCGGGACCCTCAACACCGGGGAGCTGTTTTTT

J gene: TRBJ1-2
V gene: TRBV2
D gene: .
CDR3 length: 12
clone size: .
CDR3 protein: CASSGGAYGYTF
CDR3 DNA: TGTGCCAGCAGTGGGGGGGCCTATGGCTACACCTTC

J gene: TRBJ2-7
V gene: TRBV6-6
D gene: .
CDR3 length: 12
clone size: .
CDR3 protein: CASSYGVYEQYF
CDR3 DNA: TGTGCCAGCAGTTACGGAGTTTACGAGCAGTACTTC

J gene: TRBJ1-5
V gene: TRBV4-2
D gene: .
CDR3 length: 14
clone size: few
CDR3 protein: CASSQEGGNQPQHF
CDR3 DNA: TGTGCCAGCAGCCAAGAGGGAGGGAATCAGCCCCAGCATTTT

J gene: TRBJ2-7
V gene: TRBV6-5
D gene: .
CDR3 length: 13
clone size: once
CDR3 protein: CASRTDGLYEQYF
CDR3 DNA: TGTGCCAGCAGAACTGACGGGCTCTACGAGCAGTACTTC

J gene: TRBJ1-5
V gene: TRBV6-6
D gene: .
CDR3 length: 15
clone size: .
CDR3 protein: CASSPGTAYNQPQHF
CDR3 DNA: TGTGCCAGCAGCCCCGGGACGGCGTACAATCAGCCCCAGCATTTT

J gene: TRBJ1-3
V gene: TRBV5-6
D gene: .
CDR3 length: 13
clone size: .
CDR3 protein: CASSWGRRNTIYF
CDR3 DNA: TGTGCCAGCAGCTGGGGCAGGAGGAACACCATATATTTT

J gene: TRBJ1-5
V gene: TRBV28
D gene: TRBD1
CDR3 length: 14
clone size: .
CDR3 protein: CASTLDRGNQPQHF
CDR3 DNA: TGTGCCAGCACCCTGGACAGGGGGAATCAGCCCCAGCATTTT

J gene: TRBJ1-2
V gene: TRBV29-1
D gene: .
CDR3 length: 11
clone size: .
CDR3 protein: CSVDEVYGYTF
CDR3 DNA: TGCAGCGTTGATGAAGTCTATGGCTACACCTTC